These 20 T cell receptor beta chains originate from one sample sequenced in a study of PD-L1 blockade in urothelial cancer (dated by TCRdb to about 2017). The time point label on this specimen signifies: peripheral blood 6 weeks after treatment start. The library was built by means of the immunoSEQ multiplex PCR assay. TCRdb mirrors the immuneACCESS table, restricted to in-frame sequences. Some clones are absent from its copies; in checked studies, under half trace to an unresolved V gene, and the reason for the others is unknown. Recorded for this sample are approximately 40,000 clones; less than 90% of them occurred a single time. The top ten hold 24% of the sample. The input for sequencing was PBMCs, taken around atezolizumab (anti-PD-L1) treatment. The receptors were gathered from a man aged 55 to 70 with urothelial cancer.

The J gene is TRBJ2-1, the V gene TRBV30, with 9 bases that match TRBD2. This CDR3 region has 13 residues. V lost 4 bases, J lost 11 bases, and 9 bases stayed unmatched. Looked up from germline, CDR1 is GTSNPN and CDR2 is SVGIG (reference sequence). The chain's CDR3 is CAWTGGGALQQFF. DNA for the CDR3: TGTGCCTGGACGGGCGGGGGGGCCCTCCAGCAGTTCTTC.

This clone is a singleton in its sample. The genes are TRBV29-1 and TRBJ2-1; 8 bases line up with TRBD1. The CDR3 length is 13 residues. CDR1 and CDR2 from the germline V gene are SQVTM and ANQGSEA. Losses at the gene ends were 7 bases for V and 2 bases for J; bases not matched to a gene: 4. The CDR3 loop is CSGRTGTYNEQFF. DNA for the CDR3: TGCAGCGGCCGGACAGGGACCTACAATGAGCAGTTCTTC.

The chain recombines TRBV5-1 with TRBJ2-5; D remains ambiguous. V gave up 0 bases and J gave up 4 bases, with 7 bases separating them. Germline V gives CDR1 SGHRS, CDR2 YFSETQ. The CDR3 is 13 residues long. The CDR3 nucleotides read TGCGCCAGCAGCTTGGCCGCGGTAGAGACCCAGTACTTC. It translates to CASSLAAVETQYF.

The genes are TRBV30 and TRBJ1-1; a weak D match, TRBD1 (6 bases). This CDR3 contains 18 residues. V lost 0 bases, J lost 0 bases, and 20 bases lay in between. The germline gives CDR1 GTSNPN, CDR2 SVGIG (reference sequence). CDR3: CAWSVIRGGKLMNTEAFF. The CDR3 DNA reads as TGTGCCTGGAGTGTAATAAGGGGGGGAAAGTTGATGAACACTGAAGCTTTCTTT.

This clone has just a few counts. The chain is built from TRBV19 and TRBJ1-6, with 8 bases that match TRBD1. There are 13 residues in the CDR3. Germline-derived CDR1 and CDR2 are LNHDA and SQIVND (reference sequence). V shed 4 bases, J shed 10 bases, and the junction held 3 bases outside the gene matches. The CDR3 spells CASSTRQGSPLHF. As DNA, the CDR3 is TGTGCCAGTAGTACGCGACAGGGGTCACCCCTCCACTTT.

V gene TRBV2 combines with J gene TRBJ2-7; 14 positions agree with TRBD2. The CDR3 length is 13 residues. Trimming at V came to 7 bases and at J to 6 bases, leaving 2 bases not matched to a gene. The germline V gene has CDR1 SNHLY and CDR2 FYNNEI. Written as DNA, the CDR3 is TGTGCCAGCAAGGGACTAGCGGGAGTCGAGCAGTACTTC. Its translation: CASKGLAGVEQYF.

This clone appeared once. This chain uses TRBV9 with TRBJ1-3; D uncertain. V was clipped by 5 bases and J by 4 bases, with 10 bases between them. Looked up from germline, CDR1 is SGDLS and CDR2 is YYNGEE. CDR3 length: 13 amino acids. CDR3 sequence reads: CASSWGEGNTIYF. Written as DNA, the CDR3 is TGTGCCAGCAGTTGGGGAGAAGGAAACACCATATATTTT.

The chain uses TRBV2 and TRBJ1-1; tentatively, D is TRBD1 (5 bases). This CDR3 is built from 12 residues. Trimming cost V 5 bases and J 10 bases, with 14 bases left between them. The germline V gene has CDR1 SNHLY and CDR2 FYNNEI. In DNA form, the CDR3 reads TGTGCCAGCAGTCGGGGGAGCCAGGGAGCTTTCTTT. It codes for CASSRGSQGAFF.

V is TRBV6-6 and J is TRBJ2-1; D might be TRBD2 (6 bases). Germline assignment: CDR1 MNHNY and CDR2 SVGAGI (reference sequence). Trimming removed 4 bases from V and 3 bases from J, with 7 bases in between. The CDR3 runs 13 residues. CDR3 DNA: TGTGCCAGCAGTTTAGCGGACTACAATGAGCAGTTCTTC. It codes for CASSLADYNEQFF.

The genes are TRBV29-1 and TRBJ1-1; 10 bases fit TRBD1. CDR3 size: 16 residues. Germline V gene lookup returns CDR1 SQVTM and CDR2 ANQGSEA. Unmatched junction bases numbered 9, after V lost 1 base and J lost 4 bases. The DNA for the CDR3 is TGCAGCGTTGAAGGGCTTACCGGGACAGGGGCCACTGAAGCTTTCTTT. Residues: CSVEGLTGTGATEAFF. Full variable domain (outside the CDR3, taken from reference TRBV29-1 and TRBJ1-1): SAVISQKPSRDICQRGTSLTIQCQVDSQVTMMFWYRQQPGQSLTLIATANQGSEATYESGFVIDKFPISRPNLTFSTLTVSNMSPEDSSIYLCSVEGLTGTGATEAFFGQGTRLTVV.

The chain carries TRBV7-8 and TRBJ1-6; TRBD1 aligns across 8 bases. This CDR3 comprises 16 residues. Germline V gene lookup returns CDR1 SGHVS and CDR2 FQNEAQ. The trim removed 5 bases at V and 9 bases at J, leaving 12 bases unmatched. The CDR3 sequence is CASSAGTGTVGSPLHF. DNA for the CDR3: TGTGCCAGCAGCGCCGGGACAGGAACGGTTGGTTCACCCCTCCACTTT.

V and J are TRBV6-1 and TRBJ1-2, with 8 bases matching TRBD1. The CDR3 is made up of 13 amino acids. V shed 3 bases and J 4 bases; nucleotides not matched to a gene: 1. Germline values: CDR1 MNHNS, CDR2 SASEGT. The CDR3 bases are TGTGCCAGCAGTGACAGGGGGCTCTATGGCTACACCTTC. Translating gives CASSDRGLYGYTF.

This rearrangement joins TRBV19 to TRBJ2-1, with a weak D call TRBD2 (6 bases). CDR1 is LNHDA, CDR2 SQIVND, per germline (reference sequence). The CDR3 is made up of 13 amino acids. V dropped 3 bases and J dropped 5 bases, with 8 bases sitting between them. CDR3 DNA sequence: TGTGCCAGTAGTATTGGGGGGAACAATGAGCAGTTCTTC. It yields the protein CASSIGGNNEQFF.

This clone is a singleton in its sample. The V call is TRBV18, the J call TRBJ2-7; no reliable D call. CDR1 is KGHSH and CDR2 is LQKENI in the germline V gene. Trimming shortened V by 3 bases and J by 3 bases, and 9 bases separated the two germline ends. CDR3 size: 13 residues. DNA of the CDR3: TGTGCCAGCTCACCGGGCAGTTTCTACGAGCAGTACTTC. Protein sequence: CASSPGSFYEQYF.

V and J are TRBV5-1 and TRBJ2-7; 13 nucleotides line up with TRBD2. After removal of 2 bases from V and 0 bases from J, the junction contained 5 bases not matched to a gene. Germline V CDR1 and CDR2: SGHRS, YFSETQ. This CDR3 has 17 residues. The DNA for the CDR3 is TGCGCCAGCAGCTTCTCACTAGCGGGGGGGGACTCCTACGAGCAGTACTTC. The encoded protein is CASSFSLAGGDSYEQYF.

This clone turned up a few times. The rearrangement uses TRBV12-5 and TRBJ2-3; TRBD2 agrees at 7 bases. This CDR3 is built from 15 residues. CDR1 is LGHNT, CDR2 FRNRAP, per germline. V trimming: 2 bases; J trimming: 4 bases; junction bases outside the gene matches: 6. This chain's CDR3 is CASGLLAGRADTQYF. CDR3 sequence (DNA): TGTGCTAGTGGTTTGTTGGCAGGGAGGGCAGATACGCAGTATTTT.

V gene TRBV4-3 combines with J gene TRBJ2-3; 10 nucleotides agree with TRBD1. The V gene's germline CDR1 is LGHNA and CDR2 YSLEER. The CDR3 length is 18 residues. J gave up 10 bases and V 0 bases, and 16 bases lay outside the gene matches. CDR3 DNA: TGCGCCAGCAGCCAAGATCTAACCGGGACAGGGGTCGTTGGGCCGCAGTATTTT. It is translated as CASSQDLTGTGVVGPQYF.

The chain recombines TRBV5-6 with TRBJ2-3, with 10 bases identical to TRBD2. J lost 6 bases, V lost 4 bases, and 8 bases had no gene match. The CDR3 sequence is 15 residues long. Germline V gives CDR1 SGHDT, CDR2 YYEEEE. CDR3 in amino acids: CASSASGGAWDTQYF. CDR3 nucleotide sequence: TGTGCCAGCAGCGCAAGCGGGGGGGCATGGGATACGCAGTATTTT.

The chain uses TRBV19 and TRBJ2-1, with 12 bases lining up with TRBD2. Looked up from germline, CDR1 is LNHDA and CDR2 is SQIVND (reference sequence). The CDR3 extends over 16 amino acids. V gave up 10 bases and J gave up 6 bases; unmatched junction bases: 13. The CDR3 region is CATARTSGMSVNEQFF. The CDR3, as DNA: TGTGCCACGGCTCGGACTAGCGGGATGAGTGTCAATGAGCAGTTCTTC.

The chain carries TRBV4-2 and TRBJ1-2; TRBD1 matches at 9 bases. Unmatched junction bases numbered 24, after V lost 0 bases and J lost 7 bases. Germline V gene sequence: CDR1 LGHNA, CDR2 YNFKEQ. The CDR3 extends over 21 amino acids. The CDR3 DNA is TGTGCCAGCAGCCAAGATCAACGGTCTACGTGGGGCCGTACAGGGGGCGGTGGCTACACCTTC. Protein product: CASSQDQRSTWGRTGGGGYTF.